What follows is one TCR beta chain and its context. The sample belongs to a study of blood T cell repertoires in COVID-19. Study in general: Both acute and convalescent COVID-19 samples were obtained from the United States, Italy and Spain.

TCRdb's copy holds only in-frame clones and misses some; the assay was immunoSEQ multiplex PCR. The table lists under 150,000 clones, around nine tenths of them singletons, with 3.5% to 5.5% in the top ten. This CDR3 is 14 amino acids long. CDR1 and CDR2 from the germline V gene are MNHNY and SVGAGI (reference sequence). With 5 bases clipped from V and 7 bases from J, the junction kept 2 bases outside the gene matches. The TCR sequence derives from a man in his 60s with COVID-19, enrolled during active disease. The sample taken for sequencing was peripheral blood. The rearrangement joins TRBV6-6 to TRBJ1-6, with TRBD1 matching 10 bases. In nucleotides, the CDR3 is TGTGCCAGCAGTCAGGACAGGGGGAATTCACCCCTCCACTTT. This codes for CASSQDRGNSPLHF.